This T cell receptor (beta chain) comes out of a study of shared clonotypes between healthy human individuals. Produced via immunoSEQ multiplex PCR; TCRdb's table is partial and in-frame only. Among fewer than 3 million clones, 85% to 95% were seen once, and the ten largest hold about 0.41%. The CDR3 contains 15 residues. V gave up 3 bases and J gave up 3 bases; unmatched junction bases: 3. Germline V CDR1 and CDR2: SNHLY, FYNNEI. The donor population consisted of healthy HIV-negative adults with no recent acute infections or vaccinations. Sequenced sample: naive CD4+ T cells from PBMCs. Subset specified: CD45RA+ positively selected. The chain carries TRBV2 and TRBJ2-2, with 8 bases that match TRBD1. The origin of this receptor is a man aged 18 to 29 in good health. Some clones in this sample may be carry-over from other donors' samples. The CDR3 region has the DNA TGTGCCAGCAGTGACAGGGGGCGCGACACCGGGGAGCTGTTTTTT. Translation gives CASSDRGRDTGELFF.